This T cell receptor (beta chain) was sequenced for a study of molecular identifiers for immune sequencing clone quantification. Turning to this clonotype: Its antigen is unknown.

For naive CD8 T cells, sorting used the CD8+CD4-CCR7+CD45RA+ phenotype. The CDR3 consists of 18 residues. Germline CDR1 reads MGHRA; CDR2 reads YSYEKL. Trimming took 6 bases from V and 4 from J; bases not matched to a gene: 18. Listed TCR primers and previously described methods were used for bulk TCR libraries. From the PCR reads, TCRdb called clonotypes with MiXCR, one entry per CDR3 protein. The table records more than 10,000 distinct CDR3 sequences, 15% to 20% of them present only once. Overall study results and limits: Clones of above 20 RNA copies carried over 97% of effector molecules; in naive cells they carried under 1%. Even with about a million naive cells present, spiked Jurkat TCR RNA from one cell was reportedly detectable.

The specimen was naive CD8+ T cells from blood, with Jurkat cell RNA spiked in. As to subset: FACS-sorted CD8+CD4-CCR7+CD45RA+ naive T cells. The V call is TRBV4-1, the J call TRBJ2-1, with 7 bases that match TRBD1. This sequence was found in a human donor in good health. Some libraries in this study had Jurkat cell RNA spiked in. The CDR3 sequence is CASRYRQGLARVYNEQFF. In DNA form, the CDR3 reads TGCGCCAGCAGATACCGACAGGGTCTGGCGAGAGTATACAATGAGCAGTTCTTC.